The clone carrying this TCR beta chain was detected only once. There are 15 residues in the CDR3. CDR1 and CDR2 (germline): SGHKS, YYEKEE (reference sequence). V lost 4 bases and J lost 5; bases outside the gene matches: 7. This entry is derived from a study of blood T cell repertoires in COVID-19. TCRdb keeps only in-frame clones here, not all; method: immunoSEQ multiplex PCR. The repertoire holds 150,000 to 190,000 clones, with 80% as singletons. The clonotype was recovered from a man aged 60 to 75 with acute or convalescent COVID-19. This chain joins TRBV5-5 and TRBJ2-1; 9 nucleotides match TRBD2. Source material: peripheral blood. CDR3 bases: TGTGCCAGCAGCGGACGAGCGGGGGGCAACAATGAGCAGTTCTTC. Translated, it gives CASSGRAGGNNEQFF. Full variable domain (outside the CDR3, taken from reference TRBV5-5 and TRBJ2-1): DAGVTQSPTHLIKTRGQQVTLRCSPISGHKSVSWYQQVLGQGPQFIFQYYEKEERGRGNFPDRFSARQFPNYSSELNVNALLLGDSALYLCASSGRAGGNNEQFFGPGTRLTVL.